Listed here are 13 T cell receptor beta chains from one sample, sequenced in a study of blood T cell repertoires in COVID-19. Data came from immunoSEQ multiplex PCR; TCRdb stores just in-frame clones and leaves some out. The sample holds a few hundred thousand clones, roughly 82% seen once. The sample comprised peripheral blood. The receptors derive from a woman aged 45-65 years with acute or convalescent COVID-19.

This chain connects TRBV3-1 (or the pseudogene TRBV3-2) to TRBJ2-5; 8 positions match TRBD1. The V and J ends lost 2 bases and 2 bases, in that order; junction bases with no gene match: 1. This CDR3 contains 14 residues. Germline assignment: CDR1 LGHDT and CDR2 YNNKEL (reference sequence). The chain's CDR3 is CASSQRQGQETQYF. The CDR3 DNA is TGTGCCAGCAGCCAACGACAGGGGCAAGAGACCCAGTACTTC.

The chain has TRBV28 and TRBJ2-1; possibly TRBD1 for D (6 bases). CDR3 size: 13 residues. V was trimmed by 6 bases and J by 7 bases, leaving 13 bases between them. The germline V gene has CDR1 MDHEN and CDR2 SYDVKM. CDR3 protein: CASSETGINEQFF. The DNA of the CDR3 is TGTGCCAGCAGCGAAACAGGGATAAATGAGCAGTTCTTC.

V is TRBV25-1 and J is TRBJ2-7, with D perhaps matching TRBD2 (6 bases). The germline gives CDR1 MGHDK, CDR2 SYGVNS. The CDR3 is made up of 14 amino acids. V dropped 4 bases and J dropped 6 bases, with 16 bases sitting between them. In DNA, the CDR3 is TGTGCCAGCAGTGGTCGACTAGTGATCGGCGAGCAGTACTTC. Protein: CASSGRLVIGEQYF.

The gene calls are TRBV11-2 and TRBJ2-5, with TRBD2 matching 11 bases. With V trimmed by 4 bases and J by 2 bases, 9 bases remained unmatched. The CDR3 has 17 amino acids. Germline CDR1 and CDR2: SGHAT and FQNNGV. The CDR3 here is CASSSSTSGSEQETQYF. The CDR3 DNA reads as TGTGCCAGCAGCTCCTCCACTAGCGGGAGTGAACAAGAGACCCAGTACTTC.

This rearrangement joins TRBV27 to TRBJ2-2; the D is unclear. The CDR3 contains 11 residues. Between the trimmed V and J ends, which lost 5 bases and 9 bases, there was a span of 7 bases. Germline values: CDR1 MNHEY, CDR2 SMNVEV (reference sequence). The CDR3 loop reads CASSNSWELFF. As DNA, the CDR3 is TGTGCCAGCAGTAATTCCTGGGAGCTGTTTTTT.

V and J are TRBV7-2 and TRBJ2-1, with D maybe TRBD2 (5 bases). The CDR3 has 13 amino acids. Germline V lookup: CDR1 SGHTA, CDR2 FQGNSA. V was pared by 2 bases and J by 9 bases, with 11 bases between. In nucleotides, the CDR3 is TGTGCCAGCAGCTTAATGGGAGCTGGTGAGCAGTTCTTC. Translating gives CASSLMGAGEQFF.

The chain couples TRBV1 to TRBJ2-1; the D call in the table, TRBD2, was not verified against the DNA. TRBV1 is tagged as a pseudogene. The CDR3 runs to 15 residues. The CDR3 bases are TGCACCAGCAGCCAAAATGGACTAGCGGAGGCTGAGCAGTTCTTC. Translation gives CTSSQNGLAEAEQFF.

The chain employs TRBV19 and TRBJ2-3; 7 positions match TRBD1. The germline gives CDR1 LNHDA, CDR2 SQIVND (reference sequence). The CDR3 totals 15 residues. V was clipped by 8 bases and J by 0 bases; unmatched bases: 8. CDR3 nucleotides: TGTGCCAGTGGGACGGGACAGACTAGCACAGATACGCAGTATTTT. This codes for CASGTGQTSTDTQYF.

The chain has TRBV11-2 and TRBJ2-7; 8 bases fit TRBD2. The germline V gene encodes CDR1 SGHAT and CDR2 FQNNGV. The V segment lost 4 bases and the J segment 5 bases; nucleotides outside the gene matches: 13. The CDR3 has 16 residues. For the CDR3, the DNA is TGTGCCAGCAGCTCGAGACTAGAGCGGGGGAGGAACGAGCAGTACTTC. Its protein product is CASSSRLERGRNEQYF.

The rearrangement uses TRBV19 and TRBJ2-7; a possible D gene is TRBD2 (6 bases). Germline V gene lookup returns CDR1 LNHDA and CDR2 SQIVND (reference sequence). CDR3 length: 15 residues. V was pared by 6 bases and J by 0 bases, with 15 bases between. CDR3 bases: TGTGCCAGTAGAGATAGTGGGGGGAGCTCCTACGAGCAGTACTTC. Protein sequence: CASRDSGGSSYEQYF.

The V call is TRBV29-1, the J call TRBJ1-4; 8 bases line up with TRBD1. The germline gives CDR1 SQVTM, CDR2 ANQGSEA. V dropped 6 bases and J dropped 3; count of bases not matched to a gene: 9. There are 15 residues in the CDR3. Here the CDR3 reads CSVGPRTGPNEKLFF. The CDR3, as DNA: TGCAGCGTCGGGCCAAGGACAGGGCCTAATGAAAAACTGTTTTTT.

This chain joins TRBV7-2 and TRBJ1-1; D possibly corresponds to TRBD1 (5 bases). The CDR3 loop spans 13 amino acids. With 7 bases removed from V and 6 bases from J, the gap between germline ends came to 15 bases. Germline CDR1 reads SGHTA; CDR2 reads FQGNSA. The DNA for the CDR3 is TGTGCCAGCACCCCGATGCGGGGGGCTGAAGCTTTCTTT. Its translation is CASTPMRGAEAFF.

The CDR3 protein is CAWSAGQGLPYGALWYGYTF. In nucleotides, the CDR3 is TGTGCCTGGAGTGCCGGACAGGGGCTGCCTTATGGTGCCTTATGGTATGGCTACACCTTC. The V gene is TRBV30, the J gene TRBJ1-2, with 9 nucleotides matching TRBD1. CDR3 length: 20 residues. Per the germline V gene, CDR1 is GTSNPN and CDR2 is SVGIG (reference sequence). Losses at the gene ends were 1 base for V and 5 bases for J; bases not matched to a gene: 23.